The 28 T cell receptor beta chains given below trace back to one sample, sequenced in a study of post-analysis software for immune sequencing data. Findings of the study overall: Higher frequency in patients than in controls was seen for about five TRBV segments, with TRBV5-6, TRBV5-1 and TRBV20-1 among them.

Their recognized antigens are unknown. Every TCR beta cDNA library bore unique molecular identifiers. TCRdb re-called the PCR reads through MiXCR, storing one row per CDR3 protein. The sample contains approximately 730,000 distinct CDR3 sequences, about 32% of which appear only once. The sequencing input was blood. All receptors derive from a girl aged 5-17 years with multiple sclerosis.

This clonotype has ten or more counts. This chain uses TRBV5-1 with TRBJ2-1; the match to TRBD2 covers 7 bases. The CDR3 consists of 15 residues. V dropped 0 bases and J dropped 5; count of bases not matched to a gene: 5. Per germline, CDR1 SGHRS and CDR2 YFSETQ. CDR3 region: CASSLVLAGDNEQFF. CDR3 nucleotide sequence: TGCGCCAGCAGCTTGGTGTTAGCGGGTGACAATGAGCAGTTCTTC.

The V and J genes are TRBV20-1 and TRBJ1-5; possibly TRBD1 for D (6 bases). Germline loops: CDR1 DFQATT, CDR2 SNEGSKA (reference sequence). V lost 3 bases and J 5 bases, leaving 11 bases between the germline ends. The CDR3 covers 13 residues. CDR3 in DNA: TGCAGTGCTAGTATTCCAGGGGATCAGCCCCAGCATTTT. Translated, it gives CSASIPGDQPQHF.

In regard to this clonotype: A much larger clone lies one base from this, so it may be a read error. This chain joins TRBV11-2 and TRBJ2-3, with unresolved D. CDR3 length: 11 residues. CDR1 and CDR2 from the germline V gene are SGHAT and FQNNGV. Written as DNA, the CDR3 is TGTGCCCGCAGCTTGCAGGATACGCAGTATTTT. This translates into CARSLQDTQYF.

This clonotype was detected only once. The chain uses TRBV29-1 and TRBJ2-5, with 10 positions matching TRBD2. This CDR3 is 14 amino acids long. Germline V gene sequence: CDR1 SQVTM, CDR2 ANQGSEA. V was pared by 6 bases and J by 3 bases, with 7 bases of the junction left unmatched. CDR3 residues: CSVSRTSGKETQYF. The CDR3 DNA reads as TGCAGCGTCTCACGGACTAGCGGAAAAGAGACCCAGTACTTC.

The chain couples TRBV7-9 to TRBJ2-2, with D hard to call. Germline V CDR1 and CDR2: SEHNR, FQNEAQ (reference sequence). CDR3 length: 13 residues. The V end was cut by 6 bases, the J end by 2 bases, with 7 bases between. CDR3 sequence: CASSSDNTGELFF. Here the CDR3 DNA reads TGTGCCAGCAGTAGTGACAACACCGGGGAGCTGTTTTTT. Together with reference TRBV7-9 and TRBJ2-2, the CDR3 gives the full variable domain: DTGVSQNPRHKITKRGQNVTFRCDPISEHNRLYWYRQTLGQGPEFLTYFQNEAQLEKSRLLSDRFSAERPKGSFSTLEIQRTEQGDSAMYLCASSSDNTGELFFGEGSRLTVL.

The chain carries TRBV2 and TRBJ1-1; D remains ambiguous. This CDR3 contains 13 residues. Trimming shortened V by 3 bases and J by 1 base, and 6 bases separated the two germline ends. CDR1 and CDR2 (germline): SNHLY, FYNNEI. CDR3 region: CASSERQNTEAFF. CDR3 coding DNA: TGTGCCAGCAGTGAGAGACAGAACACTGAAGCTTTCTTT.

This chain joins TRBV11-2 and TRBJ2-7; no clear D gene. Deletions cut 3 bases from V and 2 bases from J, with 11 bases between. This CDR3 has 14 amino acids. CDR1 and CDR2 (germline): SGHAT, FQNNGV. For the CDR3, the DNA is TGTGCCAGCAGCTTTAATATGGGAACCTACGAGCAGTACTTC. It yields the protein CASSFNMGTYEQYF.

The rearrangement links TRBV20-1 to TRBJ1-6; D is uncertain. Trimming left V 5 bases short and J 10 bases short, with 21 bases between. CDR1 and CDR2 from the germline V gene are DFQATT and SNEGSKA (reference sequence). This CDR3 spans 15 amino acids. The DNA for the CDR3 is TGCAGTGCTGGAATTACCGAAACTGGGAGGTCACCCCTCCACTTT. Its protein is CSAGITETGRSPLHF.

The rearrangement links TRBV29-1 to TRBJ1-4; D is possibly TRBD1 (5 bases). With 4 bases removed from V and 7 bases from J, the gap between germline ends came to 10 bases. Germline loops: CDR1 SQVTM, CDR2 ANQGSEA. The CDR3 is 12 amino acids. The CDR3 sequence is CSVGGAGEKLFF. The CDR3 region has the DNA TGCAGCGTTGGGGGCGCGGGTGAAAAACTGTTTTTT.

In this sample, this clonotype turned up a few times. V gene TRBV29-1 combines with J gene TRBJ1-2, with D maybe TRBD1 (6 bases). V was pared by 4 bases and J by 6 bases, with 9 bases between. The CDR3 spans 11 residues. The germline gives CDR1 SQVTM, CDR2 ANQGSEA. CDR3: CSVGYRDGYTF. The CDR3 DNA reads TGCAGCGTTGGGTACAGGGATGGCTACACCTTC.

The table lists this clonotype with a few counts. The chain employs TRBV29-1 and TRBJ2-7; either TRBD1 or TRBD2 may fit D (5 bases each). The V and J ends lost 6 bases and 5 bases respectively, with 14 bases between them. Germline lookup yields CDR1 SQVTM and CDR2 ANQGSEA. This CDR3 has 12 amino acids. The CDR3 DNA is TGCAGCGTAAGAGGGGCAGAACACGAGCAGTACTTC. Translated, it gives CSVRGAEHEQYF.

This clonotype was observed a single time. The V and J genes are TRBV27 and TRBJ2-3; D unclear. Trimming removed 7 bases at V and 4 bases at J, with 9 bases between. There are 12 residues in the CDR3. The germline CDR1 and CDR2 sequences are MNHEY and SMNVEV (reference sequence). The CDR3 DNA reads TGTGCCAGCATGGGTAGCCCAGATACGCAGTATTTT. Amino acids: CASMGSPDTQYF.

The V call is TRBV27, the J call TRBJ1-2; weak D call: TRBD1 (5 bases). Trimming took 2 bases from V and 4 from J, leaving 23 bases between them. CDR1 is MNHEY, CDR2 SMNVEV, per germline (reference sequence). The CDR3 sequence is 18 residues long. DNA for the CDR3: TGTGCCAGCAGTTTAAGTAACAGGTCGGCCCGCGGGGGCTATGGCTACACCTTC. This translates into CASSLSNRSARGGYGYTF.

A few counts support this clonotype. The CDR3, as DNA: TGCAGCCGATGGGGGACGGACGGGAGGGAGAATGAGCAGTTCTTC. Protein sequence: CSRWGTDGRENEQFF. This chain uses TRBV20-1 with TRBJ2-1, with 8 bases lining up with TRBD2. CDR1 and CDR2 from the germline V gene are DFQATT and SNEGSKA (reference sequence). The CDR3 has 15 amino acids.

This chain joins TRBV28 and TRBJ2-2; D tentatively reads TRBD1 or TRBD2 (5 bases each). The germline CDR1 and CDR2 sequences are MDHEN and SYDVKM. Trimming removed 6 bases at V and 2 bases at J, with 13 bases between. There are 15 residues in the CDR3. In DNA, the CDR3 is TGTGCCAGCAGACCGGGACCCTCAAACACCGGGGAGCTGTTTTTT. This translates into CASRPGPSNTGELFF.

The V and J genes are TRBV15 and TRBJ1-5; the D gene is possibly TRBD1 (6 bases). This CDR3 comprises 17 residues. Germline CDR1 and CDR2: LNHNV and YYDKDF (reference sequence). V lost 5 bases to trimming and J lost 0 bases, with 17 bases between them. CDR3 coding DNA: TGTGCCACCAGCGATTGGAGAGAGGGACATAGCAATCAGCCCCAGCATTTT. This sequence encodes CATSDWREGHSNQPQHF. Full variable domain (outside the CDR3, taken from reference TRBV15 and TRBJ1-5): DAMVIQNPRYQVTQFGKPVTLSCSQTLNHNVMYWYQQKSSQAPKLLFHYYDKDFNNEADTPDNFQSRRPNTSFCFLDIRSPGLGDTAMYLCATSDWREGHSNQPQHFGDGTRLSIL.

The chain links TRBV4-3 to TRBJ1-5; D is unresolved. CDR1 and CDR2 (germline): LGHNA, YSLEER. The length of the CDR3 is 15 residues. V lost 0 bases and J 0 bases, leaving 6 bases between the germline ends. The CDR3 loop is CASSQETVSNQPQHF. DNA of the CDR3: TGCGCCAGCAGCCAAGAAACAGTTAGCAATCAGCCCCAGCATTTT.

This chain uses TRBV27 with TRBJ2-5, with TRBD2 as a possible D gene (6 bases). CDR3 length: 17 residues. CDR1 is MNHEY, CDR2 SMNVEV, per germline (reference sequence). Trimming shortened V by 6 bases and J by 1 base, and 21 bases separated the two germline ends. The CDR3 loop is CASSPNAVGGFQETQYF. The CDR3 DNA reads as TGTGCCAGCAGCCCTAACGCCGTGGGGGGATTCCAAGAGACCCAGTACTTC.

The J gene is TRBJ2-7, the V gene TRBV20-1; D is ambiguous. CDR1 DFQATT and CDR2 SNEGSKA come from the germline V gene (reference sequence). Trimming took off 3 bases at V and 5 bases at J, with 11 bases between the two ends. This CDR3 has 12 amino acids. The CDR3 loop is CSASKRSDEQYF. The CDR3 bases are TGCAGTGCTAGTAAGCGTTCGGACGAGCAGTACTTC.

This clonotype was found many times. V gene TRBV29-1 combines with J gene TRBJ2-1; unclear D gene. Per germline, CDR1 SQVTM and CDR2 ANQGSEA. The V and J ends lost 7 bases and 0 bases respectively, with 13 bases between them. CDR3 length equals 14 residues. The CDR3 DNA is TGCAGCGGCGGTGGGATTAGCTCCTACAATGAGCAGTTCTTC. It specifies CSGGGISSYNEQFF.

This chain links TRBV7-9 with TRBJ1-2; 8 nucleotides line up with TRBD1. This CDR3 spans 15 amino acids. CDR1 is SEHNR, CDR2 FQNEAQ, per germline (reference sequence). The junction had 9 bases not matched to a gene; V was cut back by 5 bases and J by 4 bases. In DNA, the CDR3 is TGTGCCAGCAGCCGGGACAGGTGGAAGCGCTATGGCTACACCTTC. Its translation is CASSRDRWKRYGYTF. Together with reference TRBV7-9 and TRBJ1-2, the CDR3 gives the full variable domain: DTGVSQNPRHKITKRGQNVTFRCDPISEHNRLYWYRQTLGQGPEFLTYFQNEAQLEKSRLLSDRFSAERPKGSFSTLEIQRTEQGDSAMYLCASSRDRWKRYGYTFGSGTRLTVV.

Details on this clonotype: Possible read error: a much larger clone is one base away. The chain recombines TRBV20-1 with TRBJ2-1, with a tentative D call TRBD2 (6 bases). The closer fit of TRBJ2-7 to the DNA end suggests the J call may be wrong. The CDR3 sequence is 18 residues long. The germline V gene has CDR1 DFQATT and CDR2 SNEGSKA (reference sequence). Here the CDR3 DNA reads TGCAGTGCTAGAGATCTTTTGGGTGCGGGGACCGCATACAATGAGCAGTACTTC. Amino acids: CSARDLLGAGTAYNEQYF.

The V and J genes are TRBV4-3 and TRBJ1-2, with D uncertain. The ends were cut back, 0 bases at V and 8 bases at J, with 7 bases in the middle. Per the germline V gene, CDR1 is LGHNA and CDR2 is YSLEER. CDR3 size: 12 residues. Written as DNA, the CDR3 is TGCGCCAGCAGCCAAGATCTGGGGGGCTACACCTTC. Its protein product is CASSQDLGGYTF.

The CDR3 region has the DNA TGCAGTGCTAGGGTCGGGGCTAGCGTTGAGCAGTTCTTC. Its translation: CSARVGASVEQFF. The chain recombines TRBV20-1 with TRBJ2-1; weak D call: TRBD2 (6 bases). The CDR3 has 13 amino acids. The V end lost 3 bases, the J end lost 9 bases, and 15 bases lay between the germline ends. The germline V gene encodes CDR1 DFQATT and CDR2 SNEGSKA (reference sequence).

This clonotype was counted only a few times. This rearrangement joins TRBV4-1 to TRBJ2-5, with D possibly TRBD2 on 6 matching bases. The V end lost 5 bases, the J end lost 2 bases, and 12 bases lay between the germline ends. Looked up from germline, CDR1 is MGHRA and CDR2 is YSYEKL. The CDR3 consists of 14 residues. The CDR3 DNA reads TGCGCCAGCAGCTCCGCCGGGGGTCAAGAGACCCAGTACTTC. This encodes CASSSAGGQETQYF.

The rearrangement links TRBV12-3 or TRBV12-4 to TRBJ1-5, with 8 bases fitting TRBD1. This CDR3 contains 15 residues. V was pared by 1 base and J by 6 bases, with 5 bases of the junction left unmatched. The CDR3 is CASSLDRGVFQPQHF. DNA of the CDR3: TGTGCCAGCAGTTTAGACAGGGGGGTCTTTCAGCCCCAGCATTTT.

The chain couples TRBV20-1 to TRBJ2-4; D gene ambiguous. V lost 1 base, J lost 1 base, and 14 bases lay in between. Germline V lookup: CDR1 DFQATT, CDR2 SNEGSKA (reference sequence). The CDR3 loop spans 16 amino acids. The CDR3 bases are TGCAGTGCTAGAGTAAGGTCGTCGGCGGCCAAAAACATTCAGTACTTC. Translating it yields CSARVRSSAAKNIQYF.

This chain links TRBV6-2 or TRBV6-3 with TRBJ2-7; no clear D gene. The CDR3 runs 13 residues. Germline V gene lookup returns CDR1 MNHEY and CDR2 SVGEGT. V was trimmed by 5 bases and J by 2 bases, leaving 10 bases between them. CDR3 bases: TGTGCCAGCAGTCCCATTGGGCCCTACGAGCAGTACTTC. As protein: CASSPIGPYEQYF.